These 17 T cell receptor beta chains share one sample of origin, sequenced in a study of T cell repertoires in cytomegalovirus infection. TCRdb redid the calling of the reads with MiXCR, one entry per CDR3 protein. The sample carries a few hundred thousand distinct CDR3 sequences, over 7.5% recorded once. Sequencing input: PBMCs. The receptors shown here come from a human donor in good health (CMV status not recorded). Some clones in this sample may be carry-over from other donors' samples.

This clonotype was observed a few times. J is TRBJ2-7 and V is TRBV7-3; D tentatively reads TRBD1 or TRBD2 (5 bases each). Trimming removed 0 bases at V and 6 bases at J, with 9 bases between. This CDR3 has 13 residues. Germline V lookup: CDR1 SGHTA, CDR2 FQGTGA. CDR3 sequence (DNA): TGTGCCAGCAGCTTAACAATTGGGGGCGAGCAGTACTTC. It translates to CASSLTIGGEQYF.

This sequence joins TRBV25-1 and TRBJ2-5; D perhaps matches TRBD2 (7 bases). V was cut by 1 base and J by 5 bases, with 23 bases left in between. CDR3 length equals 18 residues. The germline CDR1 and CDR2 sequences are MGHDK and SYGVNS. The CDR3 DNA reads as TGTGCCAGCAGTGAATTGGGCCGCGGGGGCGGGCAAGGGGAGACCCAGTACTTC. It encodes CASSELGRGGGQGETQYF.

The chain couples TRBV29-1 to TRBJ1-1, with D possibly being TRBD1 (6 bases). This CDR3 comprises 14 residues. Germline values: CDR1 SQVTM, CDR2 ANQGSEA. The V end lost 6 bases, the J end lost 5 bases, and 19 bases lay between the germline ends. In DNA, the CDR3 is TGCAGCGTCGAGTCCAGGGGTAAAGGTACTGAAGCTTTCTTT. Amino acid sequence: CSVESRGKGTEAFF.

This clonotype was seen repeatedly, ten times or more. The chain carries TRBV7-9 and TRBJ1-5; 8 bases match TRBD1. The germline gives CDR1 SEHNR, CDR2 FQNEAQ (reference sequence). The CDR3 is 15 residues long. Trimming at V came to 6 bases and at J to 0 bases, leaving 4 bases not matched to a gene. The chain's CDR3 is CASRGGQDSNQPQHF. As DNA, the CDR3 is TGTGCCAGCAGGGGGGGACAGGATAGCAATCAGCCCCAGCATTTT.

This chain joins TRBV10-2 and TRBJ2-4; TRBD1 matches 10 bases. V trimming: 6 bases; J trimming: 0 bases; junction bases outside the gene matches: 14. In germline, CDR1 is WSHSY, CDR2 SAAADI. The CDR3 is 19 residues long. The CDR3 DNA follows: TGCGCCAGCAGCATGGCCGGGACAGGGGTCCACCTAGCCAAAAACATTCAGTACTTC. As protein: CASSMAGTGVHLAKNIQYF.

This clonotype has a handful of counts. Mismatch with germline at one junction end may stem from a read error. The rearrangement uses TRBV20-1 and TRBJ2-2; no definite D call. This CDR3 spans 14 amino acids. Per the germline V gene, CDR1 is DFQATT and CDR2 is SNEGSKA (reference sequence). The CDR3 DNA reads TGCAGCGCTAGTCTGACGGAGAACACCGGGGAGCTGTTTTTT. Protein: CSASLTENTGELFF.

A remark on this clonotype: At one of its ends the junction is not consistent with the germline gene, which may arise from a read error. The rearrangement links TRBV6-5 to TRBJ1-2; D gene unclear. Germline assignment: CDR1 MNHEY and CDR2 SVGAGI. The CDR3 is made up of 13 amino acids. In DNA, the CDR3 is TGTGCCAGCAGTGACTCGGTGATCTATGGCTACACCTTC. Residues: CASSDSVIYGYTF.

CDR3 loop: CASLRGGTDTQYF. CDR3 sequence (DNA): TGTGCCAGCTTGCGCGGGGGCACAGATACGCAGTATTTT. The rearrangement uses TRBV6-1 and TRBJ2-3, with D tentatively TRBD2 (6 bases). CDR1 is MNHNS and CDR2 is SASEGT in the germline V gene. There are 13 residues in the CDR3. Trimming took 8 bases from V and 1 from J, leaving 10 bases between them.

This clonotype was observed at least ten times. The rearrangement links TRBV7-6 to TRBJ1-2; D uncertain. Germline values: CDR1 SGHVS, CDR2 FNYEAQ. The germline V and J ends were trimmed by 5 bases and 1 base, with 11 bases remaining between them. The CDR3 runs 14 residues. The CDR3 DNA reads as TGTGCCAGCAGCCCGAGGAGGGATAACTATGGCTACACCTTC. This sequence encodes CASSPRRDNYGYTF.

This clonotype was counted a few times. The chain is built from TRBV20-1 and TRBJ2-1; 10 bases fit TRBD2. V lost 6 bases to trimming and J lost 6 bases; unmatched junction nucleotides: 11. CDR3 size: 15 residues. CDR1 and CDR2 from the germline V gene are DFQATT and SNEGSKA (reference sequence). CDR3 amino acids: CSAFNPGLAPNEQFF. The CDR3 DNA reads TGCAGTGCCTTTAATCCGGGACTAGCGCCCAATGAGCAGTTCTTC.

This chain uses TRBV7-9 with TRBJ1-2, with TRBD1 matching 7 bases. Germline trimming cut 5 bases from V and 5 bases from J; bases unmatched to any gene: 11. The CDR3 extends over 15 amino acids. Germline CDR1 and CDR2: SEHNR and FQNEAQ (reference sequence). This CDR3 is CASSPGGQPGYGYTF. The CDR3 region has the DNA TGTGCCAGCAGCCCCGGGGGACAGCCTGGGTATGGCTACACCTTC.

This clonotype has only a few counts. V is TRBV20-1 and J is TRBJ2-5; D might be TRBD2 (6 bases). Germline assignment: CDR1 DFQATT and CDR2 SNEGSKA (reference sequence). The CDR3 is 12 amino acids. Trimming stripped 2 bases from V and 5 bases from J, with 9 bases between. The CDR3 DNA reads TGCAGTGCTAGACGCGGAGGGGAGACCCAGTACTTC. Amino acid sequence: CSARRGGETQYF.

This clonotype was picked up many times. The CDR3 sequence: CASSLGRLPQETQYF. CDR3 sequence (DNA): TGTGCCAGCAGCTTAGGACGGCTGCCTCAAGAGACCCAGTACTTC. The chain is built from TRBV7-2 and TRBJ2-5, with D unresolved. The CDR3 extends over 15 amino acids. The ends were cut back, 1 base at V and 2 bases at J, with 11 bases in the middle. Per the germline V gene, CDR1 is SGHTA and CDR2 is FQGNSA.

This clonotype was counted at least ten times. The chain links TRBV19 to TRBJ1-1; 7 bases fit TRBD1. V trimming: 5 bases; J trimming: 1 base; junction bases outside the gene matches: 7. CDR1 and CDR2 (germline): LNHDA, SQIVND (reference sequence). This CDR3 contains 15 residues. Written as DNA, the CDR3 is TGTGCCAGTAGTCTGACCCGACAGGGGAACACTGAAGCTTTCTTT. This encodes CASSLTRQGNTEAFF. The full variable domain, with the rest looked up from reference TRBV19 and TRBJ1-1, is DGGITQSPKYLFRKEGQNVTLSCEQNLNHDAMYWYRQDPGQGLRLIYYSQIVNDFQKGDIAEGYSVSREKKESFPLTVTSAQKNPTAFYLCASSLTRQGNTEAFFGQGTRLTVV.

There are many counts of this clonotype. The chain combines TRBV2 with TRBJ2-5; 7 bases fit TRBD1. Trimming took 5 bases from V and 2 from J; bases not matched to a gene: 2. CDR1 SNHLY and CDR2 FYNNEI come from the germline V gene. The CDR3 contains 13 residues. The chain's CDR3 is CASSRDSQETQYF. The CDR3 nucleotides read TGTGCCAGCAGTCGGGACAGTCAAGAGACCCAGTACTTC.

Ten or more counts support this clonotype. CDR3 in amino acids: CASSPTGGRNYGYTF. The CDR3 DNA follows: TGTGCCAGCAGTCCCACAGGGGGCAGGAACTATGGCTACACCTTC. V and J are TRBV6-1 and TRBJ1-2; TRBD1 matches 9 bases. This CDR3 is 15 amino acids long. The germline gives CDR1 MNHNS, CDR2 SASEGT. V lost 5 bases to trimming and J lost 2 bases; unmatched junction nucleotides: 6.

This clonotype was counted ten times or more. CDR3 DNA sequence: TGTGCCAGCAGCGACCGGACTAGCGTGGCGGGAGGGGAGCTGTTTTTT. Amino acids: CASSDRTSVAGGELFF. The chain carries TRBV7-2 and TRBJ2-2; 9 nucleotides match TRBD2. This CDR3 region has 16 residues. With 5 bases clipped from V and 8 bases from J, the junction kept 12 bases outside the gene matches. CDR1 and CDR2 (germline): SGHTA, FQGNSA.